Detailed here is one TCR beta chain. As yet, its antigen is unknown. One base away lies a much larger clone, so this may be a sequencing read error. Genomic DNA, serving as template, underwent TCR beta VDJ and CDR3 profiling. Each CDR3 protein gets one entry after TCRdb re-called the reads with MiXCR. The data contain 150,000 to 200,000 distinct CDR3 sequences, less than 60% of them singletons. Patients picked for sequencing had shown CD8+CD57+ cell expansion detected by flow cytometry. The patients all had a severe acquired aplastic anemia diagnosis. This specimen comes from a study of CD8+CD57+ T cells in acquired aplastic anemia. At the level of the study: Sorted CD4+ and CD8+ cells yielded DNA averaging around 3.2 ug.

Germline CDR1 reads SGHVS; CDR2 reads FQNEAQ. The length of the CDR3 is 14 residues. Study results and caveats: Patients shared some 29 CD8+ CDR3 sequences with controls. Patients showed no significant difference from controls in CD8+ Simpson's diversity.

Sequenced: sorted CD4+, CD8+, or CD8+CD57+ T cells (not recorded which) from PBMCs. This chain connects TRBV7-8 to TRBJ1-3; tentative D call: TRBD1 (5 bases). The receptor was isolated from a human donor with aplastic anemia. In nucleotides, the CDR3 is TGTGCCAGCAGCCACCGGACGGGGGGAAACACCACATATTTT. It translates to CASSHRTGGNTTYF.